A single sample is the source of the 29 T cell receptor beta chains below, sequenced in a study of OX40 agonist ivuxolimab in advanced cancers. Some clones are missing from TCRdb's copy, which holds only in-frame ones; the method was immunoSEQ multiplex PCR. The table records 68,000 or so clones, roughly 84% of them present only once. The specimen was CD4+ or CD8+ T cells sorted from blood, collected in a trial of the OX40 agonist ivuxolimab. Receptor source: an adult with an advanced solid tumor such as melanoma, head and neck, liver or kidney cancer.

The chain has TRBV19 and TRBJ2-7; 10 bases fit TRBD1. CDR3 length: 13 amino acids. Trimming at V came to 4 bases and at J to 5 bases, leaving 2 bases not matched to a gene. Germline assignment: CDR1 LNHDA and CDR2 SQIVND (reference sequence). The CDR3 loop is CASSRDRGDEQYF. In DNA, the CDR3 is TGTGCCAGTAGTAGGGACAGGGGCGACGAGCAGTACTTC.

The rearrangement links TRBV28 to TRBJ1-5, with 8 bases lining up with TRBD1. Germline V gives CDR1 MDHEN, CDR2 SYDVKM. The CDR3 sequence is 16 residues long. V gave up 4 bases and J gave up 2 bases; unmatched junction bases: 7. The CDR3 loop reads CASSSAGGLGNQPQHF. The CDR3 region has the DNA TGTGCCAGCAGTTCCGCAGGGGGCTTGGGCAATCAGCCCCAGCATTTT.

The chain employs TRBV4-1 and TRBJ2-6; 10 nucleotides align to TRBD1. There are 18 residues in the CDR3. Germline CDR1 MGHRA, CDR2 YSYEKL. With 3 bases clipped from V and 0 bases from J, the junction kept 5 bases outside the gene matches. CDR3 DNA sequence: TGCGCCAGCAGCCAGGCCAGACAGGGGGCCTCTGGGGCCAACGTCCTGACTTTC. It yields the protein CASSQARQGASGANVLTF.

The chain is built from TRBV15 and TRBJ2-1; D gene ambiguous. V was clipped by 6 bases and J by 3 bases, with 15 bases between them. Germline V gene data show CDR1 as LNHNV and CDR2 as YYDKDF (reference sequence). The CDR3 spans 15 residues. The CDR3 is CATSLELSIYNEQFF. CDR3 coding DNA: TGTGCCACCAGTCTGGAACTTTCCATCTACAATGAGCAGTTCTTC.

V and J are TRBV28 and TRBJ1-5; D remains ambiguous. The germline gives CDR1 MDHEN, CDR2 SYDVKM. The germline V and J ends were trimmed by 5 bases and 0 bases, with 8 bases remaining between them. This CDR3 spans 14 amino acids. The CDR3 is CASSKQLSNQPQHF. CDR3 bases: TGTGCCAGCAGTAAACAGCTTAGCAATCAGCCCCAGCATTTT.

This clone has a handful of counts. The gene calls are TRBV7-2 and TRBJ2-7; 7 nucleotides match TRBD2. Germline V gene data show CDR1 as SGHTA and CDR2 as FQGNSA. V shed 3 bases, J shed 2 bases, and the junction held 19 bases outside the gene matches. The CDR3 consists of 19 residues. CDR3 sequence (DNA): TGTGCCAGCAGCTTGATCAGATCCTCTTATGGGGGAGGGGCCTACGAGCAGTACTTC. It encodes CASSLIRSSYGGGAYEQYF.

The V and J genes are TRBV28 and TRBJ1-5; D is perhaps TRBD1 (5 bases). The CDR3 has 14 amino acids. Germline CDR1 MDHEN, CDR2 SYDVKM. V gave up 5 bases and J gave up 11 bases, with 19 bases separating them. The DNA for the CDR3 is TGTGCCAGCAGTCAAGAACGCAGGGCGTGGGCCCAGCATTTT. Protein: CASSQERRAWAQHF.

In nucleotides, the CDR3 is TGCAGTGCTTCAAAAGGGGAGACCCAGTACTTC. It specifies CSASKGETQYF. The chain joins TRBV20-1 to TRBJ2-5; no firm D call. The CDR3 consists of 11 residues. V was pared by 5 bases and J by 5 bases, with 9 bases between. Germline-derived CDR1 and CDR2 are DFQATT and SNEGSKA (reference sequence).

This chain uses TRBV18 with TRBJ1-1; D remains ambiguous. CDR1 is KGHSH, CDR2 LQKENI, per germline. V was clipped by 4 bases and J by 7 bases, with 7 bases between them. The CDR3 runs to 11 residues. The DNA for the CDR3 is TGTGCCAGCTCACGGGAAATTGAAGCTTTCTTT. Its translation is CASSREIEAFF.

CDR3 DNA: TGTGCCTGGAGAATTACTAGCGGACTCCTGGAGCAGTACTTC. Protein: CAWRITSGLLEQYF. The rearrangement joins TRBV30 to TRBJ2-7, with 8 positions matching TRBD2. This CDR3 has 14 amino acids. J gave up 7 bases and V 3 bases, and 11 bases lay outside the gene matches. The germline V gene has CDR1 GTSNPN and CDR2 SVGIG (reference sequence).

The chain employs TRBV2 and TRBJ1-4, with D maybe TRBD1 (5 bases). Germline CDR1 reads SNHLY; CDR2 reads FYNNEI. This CDR3 has 13 amino acids. Trimming took off 7 bases at V and 8 bases at J, with 14 bases between the two ends. CDR3 sequence reads: CASMDQGEEKLFF. Written as DNA, the CDR3 is TGTGCCAGCATGGACCAGGGAGAGGAAAAACTGTTTTTT.

The chain employs TRBV2 and TRBJ1-2; D not certain. Between the trimmed V and J ends, which lost 4 bases and 2 bases, there was a span of 8 bases. Germline V gene data show CDR1 as SNHLY and CDR2 as FYNNEI. The CDR3 totals 13 residues. The CDR3: CASSGDLNYGYTF. The CDR3 DNA follows: TGTGCCAGCAGTGGCGATCTAAACTATGGCTACACCTTC.

This chain joins TRBV29-1 and TRBJ2-3, with 11 bases lining up with TRBD1. The CDR3 contains 14 residues. Per germline, CDR1 SQVTM and CDR2 ANQGSEA. V was clipped by 8 bases and J by 4 bases; unmatched bases: 8. The CDR3 region has the DNA TGCAGCACACGGACAGGGGGCTTGGCAGATACGCAGTATTTT. Translating gives CSTRTGGLADTQYF.

This chain links TRBV7-2 with TRBJ1-5, with D uncertain. This CDR3 spans 15 amino acids. Germline CDR1 reads SGHTA; CDR2 reads FQGNSA. V lost 1 base to trimming and J lost 3 bases, with 10 bases between them. CDR3 loop: CASSLGTANNQPQHF. The CDR3 DNA is TGTGCCAGCAGCTTAGGAACAGCAAACAATCAGCCCCAGCATTTT.

The J gene is TRBJ1-1, the V gene TRBV12-5; no reliable D call. The germline V gene has CDR1 LGHNT and CDR2 FRNRAP. The germline V and J ends were trimmed by 5 bases and 1 base, with 8 bases remaining between them. The CDR3 sequence is 13 residues long. CDR3: CASGLRQNTEAFF. The CDR3 DNA reads as TGTGCTAGTGGTCTACGACAGAACACTGAAGCTTTCTTT.

The chain joins TRBV29-1 to TRBJ2-7; TRBD1 agrees at 7 bases. After removal of 1 base from V and 3 bases from J, the junction contained 3 bases not matched to a gene. The germline CDR1 and CDR2 sequences are SQVTM and ANQGSEA. This CDR3 is 13 amino acids long. DNA of the CDR3: TGCAGCGTTGAAGCGAGACAGGGCTACGAGCAGTACTTC. Encoded protein: CSVEARQGYEQYF.

The rearrangement joins TRBV6-6 to TRBJ1-2; perhaps TRBD1 as D (5 bases). Germline loops: CDR1 MNHNY, CDR2 SVGAGI (reference sequence). Trimming left V 4 bases short and J 0 bases short, with 15 bases between. The CDR3 length is 16 residues. For the CDR3, the DNA is TGTGCCAGCAGTTTTCGCCCGGACACTACTAACTATGGCTACACCTTC. It is translated as CASSFRPDTTNYGYTF.

This clone was seen once. The CDR3 loop is CASSLLANTGELFF. DNA of the CDR3: TGCGCCAGCAGTCTGCTAGCCAACACCGGGGAGCTGTTTTTT. V usage is TRBV4-3 and J usage is TRBJ2-2; perhaps TRBD2 as D (5 bases). V lost 6 bases and J lost 2, with 10 bases in between. CDR3 length: 14 residues. From germline, CDR1 is LGHNA and CDR2 YSLEER.

The V call is TRBV6-5, the J call TRBJ2-7; weak D call: TRBD2 (5 bases). CDR3 size: 15 residues. Germline V CDR1 and CDR2: MNHEY, SVGAGI. V was cut by 2 bases and J by 2 bases, with 13 bases left in between. CDR3 coding DNA: TGTGCCAGCAGTTACGCAGAAACGGGAACCTACGAGCAGTACTTC. This encodes CASSYAETGTYEQYF.

The chain employs TRBV15 and TRBJ2-3; a weak D match, TRBD2 (6 bases). This CDR3 comprises 14 residues. Trimming took off 1 base at V and 5 bases at J, with 10 bases between the two ends. Germline V gene sequence: CDR1 LNHNV, CDR2 YYDKDF (reference sequence). The CDR3 coding sequence is TGTGCCACCAGCAGAGGCGGGACGGGAGATACGCAGTATTTT. This translates into CATSRGGTGDTQYF.

CDR3 protein: CASSLAGSRDIYF. The CDR3 DNA follows: TGTGCCAGCAGCTTAGCGGGATCGCGCGACATATATTTT. The V gene is TRBV7-2, the J gene TRBJ1-3; D gene uncertain. Germline values: CDR1 SGHTA, CDR2 FQGNSA. The germline V and J ends were trimmed by 0 bases and 12 bases, with 12 bases remaining between them. This CDR3 has 13 amino acids. Drawing the rest from reference TRBV7-2 and TRBJ1-3, the complete variable domain is GAGVSQSPSNKVTEKGKDVELRCDPISGHTALYWYRQSLGQGLEFLIYFQGNSAPDKSGLPSDRFSAERTGGSVSTLTIQRTQQEDSAVYLCASSLAGSRDIYFGEGSWLTVV.

This clone came up once. This CDR3 reads CASSLDWGDSYEQYF. DNA for the CDR3: TGCGCCAGCAGTCTGGACTGGGGCGACTCCTACGAGCAGTACTTC. The V call is TRBV5-1, the J call TRBJ2-7, with D perhaps matching TRBD1 or TRBD2 (5 bases each). The CDR3 contains 15 residues. Deletions cut 5 bases from V and 0 bases from J, with 15 bases between. Germline-derived CDR1 and CDR2 are SGHRS and YFSETQ.

This clone was picked up a small number of times. The rearrangement links TRBV27 to TRBJ2-3; 10 bases are a match to TRBD2. The germline CDR1 and CDR2 sequences are MNHEY and SMNVEV (reference sequence). The V segment lost 4 bases and the J segment 3 bases; nucleotides outside the gene matches: 7. The CDR3 is 16 amino acids. CDR3: CASSSSSGRVTDTQYF. As DNA, the CDR3 is TGTGCCAGCAGTTCCTCTAGCGGGAGAGTGACAGATACGCAGTATTTT.

V gene TRBV28 combines with J gene TRBJ2-4, with TRBD2 matching over 7 bases. The V segment lost 1 base and the J segment 7 bases; nucleotides outside the gene matches: 10. Germline V gene lookup returns CDR1 MDHEN and CDR2 SYDVKM. The CDR3 contains 16 residues. Written as DNA, the CDR3 is TGTGCCAGCAGTTTATATCGGGGCGGGAGAGGGAACATTCAGTACTTC. Its protein product is CASSLYRGGRGNIQYF.

This clone was recorded only once. The chain is built from TRBV5-1 and TRBJ2-5; TRBD2 matches at 7 bases. The germline V gene encodes CDR1 SGHRS and CDR2 YFSETQ. J was trimmed by 9 bases and V by 2 bases; bases with no gene match: 16. The CDR3 totals 16 residues. CDR3 nucleotides: TGCGCCAGCAGCTTCGTTGGCGGGGGTATCGTGGGGGCCCAGTACTTC. Protein sequence: CASSFVGGGIVGAQYF.

The chain is built from TRBV4-3 and TRBJ2-6; D not resolved. CDR1 is LGHNA and CDR2 is YSLEER in the germline V gene. This CDR3 is built from 16 residues. Trimming removed 4 bases from V and 0 bases from J, with 10 bases in between. The CDR3 DNA sequence: TGCGCCAGCAGCCGCGGTCTAAGCTCTGGGGCCAACGTCCTGACTTTC. This sequence encodes CASSRGLSSGANVLTF.

This chain connects TRBV29-1 to TRBJ1-2, with 7 bases lining up with TRBD1. Germline V gene sequence: CDR1 SQVTM, CDR2 ANQGSEA. The CDR3 is 14 amino acids. After removal of 8 bases from V and 5 bases from J, the junction contained 14 bases not matched to a gene. The CDR3 region has the DNA TGCAGCACGGACAGGCCCCTCCGGGATTATGGCTACACCTTC. This codes for CSTDRPLRDYGYTF.

The chain employs TRBV19 and TRBJ2-3; a possible D gene is TRBD2 (5 bases). The V end was cut by 6 bases, the J end by 2 bases, with 12 bases between. This CDR3 is built from 14 residues. Germline V gene lookup returns CDR1 LNHDA and CDR2 SQIVND (reference sequence). The CDR3 here is CASRTTRYTDTQYF. As DNA, the CDR3 is TGTGCCAGTAGGACTACCAGATACACAGATACGCAGTATTTT. Full variable domain (missing parts from reference TRBV19 and TRBJ2-3): DGGITQSPKYLFRKEGQNVTLSCEQNLNHDAMYWYRQDPGQGLRLIYYSQIVNDFQKGDIAEGYSVSREKKESFPLTVTSAQKNPTAFYLCASRTTRYTDTQYFGPGTRLTVL.

A single count supports this clone. This rearrangement joins TRBV14 to TRBJ1-2; no clear D. V was trimmed by 1 base and J by 2 bases, leaving 5 bases between them. The CDR3 is made up of 13 amino acids. Germline V CDR1 and CDR2: SGHDN, FVKESK. CDR3 sequence (DNA): TGTGCCAGCAGCCAAGGCAGGAACTATGGCTACACCTTC. As protein: CASSQGRNYGYTF.